This T cell receptor (beta chain) is from a study of blood T cells in healthy people across ages. This CDR3 is built from 12 residues. The V end lost 7 bases, the J end lost 4 bases, and 5 bases lay between the germline ends. Then a second PCR, running about 7 to 11 cycles, was carried out with a sample-barcoded 5' primer and a J-beta primer mix. From the 5' RACE reads, TCRdb called clonotypes with MiXCR, one entry per CDR3 protein. This table holds 550,000 to 800,000 distinct CDR3 sequences, more than 20% found once. There are a few counts of this clonotype. Total RNA amounts of at least 6 micrograms were extracted per sample.

The V and J genes are TRBV12-3 or TRBV12-4 and TRBJ2-6; no definite D call. Source material: blood. The clonotype originates from an older man in good health. The CDR3 is CASTKGANVLTF. In DNA form, the CDR3 reads TGTGCCAGCACCAAAGGGGCCAACGTCCTGACTTTC.